This T cell receptor (beta chain) comes out of a study of cytotoxic CD8 clonotypes in ibrutinib-treated CLL. Here immunoSEQ multiplex PCR was the method, and the copy in TCRdb shows in-frame clones only, minus some. The data show around 140,000 clones, 70% to 90% seen once. CDR1 SGHRS and CDR2 YFSETQ come from the germline V gene. CDR3 length: 13 amino acids. After removal of 4 bases from V and 3 bases from J, the junction contained 3 bases not matched to a gene. There are a few counts of this clone. This material consisted of PBMCs, taken after 24 months of ibrutinib treatment. The chain employs TRBV5-1 and TRBJ2-7, with 8 bases that match TRBD1. The TCR comes from a human donor with chronic lymphocytic leukemia. DNA of the CDR3: TGCGCCAGCAGCCTGGACAGGGTCTACGAGCAGTACTTC. Amino acids: CASSLDRVYEQYF.